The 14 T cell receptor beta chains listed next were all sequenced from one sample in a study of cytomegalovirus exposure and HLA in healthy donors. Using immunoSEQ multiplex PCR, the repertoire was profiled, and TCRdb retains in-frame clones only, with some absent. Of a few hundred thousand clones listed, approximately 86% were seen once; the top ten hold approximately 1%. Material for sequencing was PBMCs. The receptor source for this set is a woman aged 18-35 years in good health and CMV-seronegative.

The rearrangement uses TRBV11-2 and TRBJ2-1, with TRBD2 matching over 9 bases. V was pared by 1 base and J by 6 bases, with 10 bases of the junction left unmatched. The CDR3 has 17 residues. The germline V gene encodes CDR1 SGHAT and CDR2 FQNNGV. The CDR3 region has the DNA TGTGCCAGCAGCTTAGGTTGGGTAGCGGGAGACCCCAATGAGCAGTTCTTC. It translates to CASSLGWVAGDPNEQFF.

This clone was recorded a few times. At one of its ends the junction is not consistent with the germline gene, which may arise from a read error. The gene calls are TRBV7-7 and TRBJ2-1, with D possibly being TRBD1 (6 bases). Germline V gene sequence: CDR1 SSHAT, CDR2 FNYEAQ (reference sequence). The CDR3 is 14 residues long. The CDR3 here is CASSPTGLGNEQFF. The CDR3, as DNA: TGTGCTAGCAGTCCAACAGGGCTGGGCAATGAGCAGTTCTTC.

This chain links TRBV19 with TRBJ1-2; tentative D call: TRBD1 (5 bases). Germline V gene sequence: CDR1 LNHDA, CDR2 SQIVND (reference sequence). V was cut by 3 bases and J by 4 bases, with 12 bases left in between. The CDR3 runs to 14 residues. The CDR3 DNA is TGTGCCAGTAGTATTTGGAGACAGCCCTATGGCTACACCTTC. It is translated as CASSIWRQPYGYTF.

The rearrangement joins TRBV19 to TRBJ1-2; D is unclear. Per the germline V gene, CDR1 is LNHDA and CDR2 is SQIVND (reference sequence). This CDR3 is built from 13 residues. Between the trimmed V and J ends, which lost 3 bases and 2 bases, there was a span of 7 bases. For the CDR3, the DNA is TGTGCCAGTAGTATCGGAGCAAACTATGGCTACACCTTC. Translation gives CASSIGANYGYTF.

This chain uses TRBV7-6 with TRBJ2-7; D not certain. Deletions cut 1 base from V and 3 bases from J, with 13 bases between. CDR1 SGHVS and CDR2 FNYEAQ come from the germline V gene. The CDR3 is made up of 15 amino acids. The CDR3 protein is CASSLGSAAVYEQYF. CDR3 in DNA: TGTGCCAGCAGCTTAGGGTCGGCGGCGGTCTACGAGCAGTACTTC.

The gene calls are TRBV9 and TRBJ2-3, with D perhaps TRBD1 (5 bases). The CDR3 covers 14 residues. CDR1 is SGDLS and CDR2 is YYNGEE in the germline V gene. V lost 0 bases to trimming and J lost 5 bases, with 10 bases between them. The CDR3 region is CASSVVQGVDTQYF. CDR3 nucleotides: TGTGCCAGCAGCGTAGTCCAAGGGGTAGATACGCAGTATTTT.

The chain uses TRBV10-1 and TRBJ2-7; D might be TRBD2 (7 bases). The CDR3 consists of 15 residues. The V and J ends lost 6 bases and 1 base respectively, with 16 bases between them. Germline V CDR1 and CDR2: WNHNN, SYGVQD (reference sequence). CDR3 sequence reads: CASSVAGAHSYEQYF. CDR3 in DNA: TGCGCCAGCAGCGTGGCGGGGGCCCATTCCTACGAGCAGTACTTC.

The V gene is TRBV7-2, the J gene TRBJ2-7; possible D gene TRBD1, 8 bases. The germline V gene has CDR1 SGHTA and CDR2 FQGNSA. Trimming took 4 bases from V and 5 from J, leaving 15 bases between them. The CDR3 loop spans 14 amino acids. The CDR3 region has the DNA TGTGCCAGCAGCTGGACAGGGAGGGATAACGAGCAGTACTTC. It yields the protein CASSWTGRDNEQYF.

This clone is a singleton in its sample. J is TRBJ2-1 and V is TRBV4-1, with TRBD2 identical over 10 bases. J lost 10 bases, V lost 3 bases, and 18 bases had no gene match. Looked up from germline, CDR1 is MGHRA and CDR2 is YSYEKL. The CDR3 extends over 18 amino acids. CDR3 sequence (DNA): TGCGCCAGCAGCCACTCGACTAGCGGGTTGATCCTTCAACGCGAGCAGTTCTTC. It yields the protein CASSHSTSGLILQREQFF.

CDR3 in DNA: TGTGCCAGCAGCTTACAGTTACAAGAGACCCAGTACTTC. Translating gives CASSLQLQETQYF. V gene TRBV7-3 combines with J gene TRBJ2-5; D unclear. The CDR3 consists of 13 residues. Trimming removed 2 bases at V and 2 bases at J, with 6 bases between. CDR1 is SGHTA, CDR2 FQGTGA, per germline.

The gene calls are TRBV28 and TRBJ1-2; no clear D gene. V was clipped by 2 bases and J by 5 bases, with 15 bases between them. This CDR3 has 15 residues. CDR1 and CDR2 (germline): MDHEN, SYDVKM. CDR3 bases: TGTGCCAGCAGTTTAGGTGGGCACGGTCGGTATGGCTACACCTTC. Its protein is CASSLGGHGRYGYTF.

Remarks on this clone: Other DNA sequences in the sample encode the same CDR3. CDR3 protein: CASSINRDTEAFF. The DNA of the CDR3 is TGTGCCAGTAGTATAAACAGGGACACTGAAGCTTTCTTT. The gene calls are TRBV19 and TRBJ1-1; a weak D match, TRBD1 (6 bases). Germline values: CDR1 LNHDA, CDR2 SQIVND (reference sequence). V was shortened by 2 bases and J by 3 bases, with 7 bases between the two germline ends. The CDR3 is 13 amino acids.

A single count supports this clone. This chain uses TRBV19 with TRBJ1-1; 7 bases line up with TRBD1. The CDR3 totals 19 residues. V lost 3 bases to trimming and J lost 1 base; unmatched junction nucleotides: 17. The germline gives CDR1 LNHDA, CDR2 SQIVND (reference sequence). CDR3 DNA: TGTGCCAGTAGTATGACTCTCAGACAGGGAAAGAATTGGAACACTGAAGCTTTCTTT. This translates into CASSMTLRQGKNWNTEAFF. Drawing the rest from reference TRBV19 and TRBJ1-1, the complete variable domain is DGGITQSPKYLFRKEGQNVTLSCEQNLNHDAMYWYRQDPGQGLRLIYYSQIVNDFQKGDIAEGYSVSREKKESFPLTVTSAQKNPTAFYLCASSMTLRQGKNWNTEAFFGQGTRLTVV.

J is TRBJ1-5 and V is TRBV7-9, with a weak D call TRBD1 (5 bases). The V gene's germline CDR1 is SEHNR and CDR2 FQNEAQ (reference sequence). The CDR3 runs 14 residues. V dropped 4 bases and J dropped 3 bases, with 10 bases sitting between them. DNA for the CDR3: TGTGCCAGCAGCTCGCAGGGATACAATCAGCCCCAGCATTTT. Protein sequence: CASSSQGYNQPQHF.